The 2 T cell receptor beta chains below all came from one sample that was sequenced in a study of shared clonotypes between healthy human individuals. Sequenced by immunoSEQ multiplex PCR; TCRdb stores in-frame clones only, minus some. The data show about 980,000 clones, 76% seen once. The source material was memory CD4+ T cells sorted from blood. Subset defined: CD45RA-negative fraction. All receptors come from a man younger than 35 in good health.

This chain joins TRBV29-1 and TRBJ2-5; TRBD2 might be the D (5 bases). Germline lookup yields CDR1 SQVTM and CDR2 ANQGSEA. CDR3 size: 13 residues. V lost 8 bases and J 4 bases, leaving 17 bases between the germline ends. CDR3 nucleotide sequence: TGCAGCATGGGGAGTGTAGACCTAGAGACCCAGTACTTC. As protein: CSMGSVDLETQYF.

This clone was seen a handful of times. The chain couples TRBV29-1 to TRBJ1-1; TRBD1 matches 8 bases. Germline CDR1 and CDR2: SQVTM and ANQGSEA. Trimming took 4 bases from V and 2 from J; bases not matched to a gene: 6. There are 14 residues in the CDR3. CDR3 sequence: CSVVRGLLNTEAFF. Here the CDR3 DNA reads TGCAGCGTTGTCAGGGGGCTCTTAAACACTGAAGCTTTCTTT.